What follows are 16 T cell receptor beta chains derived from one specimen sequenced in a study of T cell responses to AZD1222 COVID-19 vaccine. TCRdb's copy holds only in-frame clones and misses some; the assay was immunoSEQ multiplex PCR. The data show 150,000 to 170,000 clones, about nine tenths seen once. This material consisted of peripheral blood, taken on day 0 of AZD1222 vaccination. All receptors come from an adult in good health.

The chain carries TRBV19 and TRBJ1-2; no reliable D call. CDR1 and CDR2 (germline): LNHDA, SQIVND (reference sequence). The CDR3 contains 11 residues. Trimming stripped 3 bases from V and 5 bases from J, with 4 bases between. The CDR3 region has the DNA TGTGCCAGTAGTATGGCGTATGGCTACACCTTC. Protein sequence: CASSMAYGYTF.

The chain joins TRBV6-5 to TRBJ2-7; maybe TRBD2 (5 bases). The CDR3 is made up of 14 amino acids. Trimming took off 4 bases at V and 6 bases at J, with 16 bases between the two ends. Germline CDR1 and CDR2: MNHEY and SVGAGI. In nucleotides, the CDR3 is TGTGCCAGCAGTTCGCGAGGAAGGAGGTCCGAGCAGTACTTC. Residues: CASSSRGRRSEQYF.

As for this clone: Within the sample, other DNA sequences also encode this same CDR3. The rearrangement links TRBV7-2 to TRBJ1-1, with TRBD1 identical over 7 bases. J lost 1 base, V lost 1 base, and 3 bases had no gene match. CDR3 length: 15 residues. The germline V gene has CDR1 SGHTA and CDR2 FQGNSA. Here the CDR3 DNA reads TGTGCCAGCAGCTTAGGAGGGGGCGCGAACACTGAAGCTTTCTTT. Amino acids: CASSLGGGANTEAFF.

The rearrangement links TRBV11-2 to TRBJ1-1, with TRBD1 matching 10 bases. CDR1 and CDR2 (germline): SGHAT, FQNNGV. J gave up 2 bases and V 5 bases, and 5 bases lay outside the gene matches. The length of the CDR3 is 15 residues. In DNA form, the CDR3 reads TGTGCCAGCAGCCCTGGGGACAGGGGAAACACTGAAGCTTTCTTT. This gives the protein CASSPGDRGNTEAFF.

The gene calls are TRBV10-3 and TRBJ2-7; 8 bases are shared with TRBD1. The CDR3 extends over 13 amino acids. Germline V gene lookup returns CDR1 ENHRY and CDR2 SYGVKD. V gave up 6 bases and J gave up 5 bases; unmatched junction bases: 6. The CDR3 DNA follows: TGTGCCATCAGATCGACAGGGGTCGACGAGCAGTACTTC. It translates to CAIRSTGVDEQYF.

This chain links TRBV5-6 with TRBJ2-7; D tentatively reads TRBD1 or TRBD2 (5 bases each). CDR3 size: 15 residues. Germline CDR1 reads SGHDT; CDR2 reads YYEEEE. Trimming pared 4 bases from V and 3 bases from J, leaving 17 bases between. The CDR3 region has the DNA TGTGCCAGCAGCGACTTCCCCGGGACGGTCTACGAGCAGTACTTC. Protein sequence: CASSDFPGTVYEQYF.

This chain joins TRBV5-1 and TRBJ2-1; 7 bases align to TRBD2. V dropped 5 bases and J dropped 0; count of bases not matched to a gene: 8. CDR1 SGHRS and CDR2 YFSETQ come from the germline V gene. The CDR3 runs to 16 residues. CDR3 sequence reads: CASSLTSASSYNEQFF. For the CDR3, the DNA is TGCGCCAGCAGTCTCACTAGCGCCAGCTCCTACAATGAGCAGTTCTTC.

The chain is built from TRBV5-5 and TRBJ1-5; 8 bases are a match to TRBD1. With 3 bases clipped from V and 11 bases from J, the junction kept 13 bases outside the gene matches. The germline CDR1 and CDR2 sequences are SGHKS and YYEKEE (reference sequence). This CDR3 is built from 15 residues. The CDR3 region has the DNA TGTGCCAGCAGCTCCGACGGACAGGGTTCGAGGGCCCAGCATTTT. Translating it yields CASSSDGQGSRAQHF.

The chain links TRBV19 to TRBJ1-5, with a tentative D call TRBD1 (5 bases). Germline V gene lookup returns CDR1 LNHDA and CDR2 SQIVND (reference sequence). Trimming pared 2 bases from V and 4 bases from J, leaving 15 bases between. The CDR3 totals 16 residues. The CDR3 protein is CASSIYPQEGNQPQHF. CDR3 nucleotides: TGTGCCAGTAGTATATACCCACAGGAGGGTAATCAGCCCCAGCATTTT.

The CDR3 loop reads CASSSRLAGAPYNEQFF. The CDR3 region has the DNA TGTGCCAGTAGTTCCCGACTAGCGGGGGCACCCTACAATGAGCAGTTCTTC. The gene calls are TRBV19 and TRBJ2-1; 12 nucleotides line up with TRBD2. V trimming: 5 bases; J trimming: 2 bases; junction bases outside the gene matches: 7. CDR3 length: 17 residues. Germline CDR1 is LNHDA and CDR2 is SQIVND (reference sequence).

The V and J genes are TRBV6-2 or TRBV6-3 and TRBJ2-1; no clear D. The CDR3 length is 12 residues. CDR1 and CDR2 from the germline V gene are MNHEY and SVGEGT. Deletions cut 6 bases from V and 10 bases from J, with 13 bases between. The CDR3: CASSLPVQEQFF. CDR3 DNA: TGTGCCAGCAGCCTCCCGGTTCAGGAGCAGTTCTTC.

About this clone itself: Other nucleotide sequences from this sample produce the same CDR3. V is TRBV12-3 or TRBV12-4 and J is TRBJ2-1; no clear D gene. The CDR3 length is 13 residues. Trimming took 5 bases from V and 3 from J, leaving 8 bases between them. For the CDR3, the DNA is TGTGCCAGCAGTCTTACGCTCTACAATGAGCAGTTCTTC. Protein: CASSLTLYNEQFF.

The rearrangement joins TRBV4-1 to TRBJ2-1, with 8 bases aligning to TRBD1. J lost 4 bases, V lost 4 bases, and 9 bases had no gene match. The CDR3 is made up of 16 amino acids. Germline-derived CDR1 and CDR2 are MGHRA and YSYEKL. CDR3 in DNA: TGCGCCAGCAGCCCGCTCCCGGGACAGGTTTACAATGAGCAGTTCTTC. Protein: CASSPLPGQVYNEQFF.

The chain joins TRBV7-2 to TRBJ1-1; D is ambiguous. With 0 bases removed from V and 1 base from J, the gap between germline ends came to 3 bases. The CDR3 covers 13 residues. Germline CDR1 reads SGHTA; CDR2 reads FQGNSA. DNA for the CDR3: TGTGCCAGCAGCTTAGCCACGAACACTGAAGCTTTCTTT. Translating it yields CASSLATNTEAFF.

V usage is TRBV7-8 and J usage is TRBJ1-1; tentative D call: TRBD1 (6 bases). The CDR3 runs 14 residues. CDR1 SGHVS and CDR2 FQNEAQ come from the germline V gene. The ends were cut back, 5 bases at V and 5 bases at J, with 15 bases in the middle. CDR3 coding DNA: TGTGCCAGCAGCGGACAAGGGGGTTTTACTGAAGCTTTCTTT. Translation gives CASSGQGGFTEAFF. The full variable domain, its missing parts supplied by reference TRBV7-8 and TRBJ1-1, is GAGVSQSPRYKVAKRGQDVALRCDPISGHVSLFWYQQALGQGPEFLTYFQNEAQLDKSGLPSDRFFAERPEGSVSTLKIQRTQQEDSAVYLCASSGQGGFTEAFFGQGTRLTVV.

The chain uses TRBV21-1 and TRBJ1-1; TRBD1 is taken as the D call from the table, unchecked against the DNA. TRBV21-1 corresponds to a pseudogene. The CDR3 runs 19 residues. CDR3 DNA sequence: TGTGCCAGCAGCAATCCCTCGCGACAGCCCCAACGTAGGAACACTGAAGCTTTCTTT. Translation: CASSNPSRQPQRRNTEAFF.